Here is one T cell receptor beta chain with its context. V lost 0 bases to trimming and J lost 8 bases, with 13 bases between them. The CDR3 is 14 amino acids. Germline-derived CDR1 and CDR2 are LNHNV and YYDKDF (reference sequence). The data were taken from a study of blood T cell repertoires in COVID-19. Study background: Collection of acute and convalescent COVID-19 samples took place in the United States, Italy and Spain. In each case, the material was cDNA or gDNA derived from T cells, B-cell-depleted T cells, or PBMCs.

Authors' methods: Counts of nucleated cells, estimated from reference gene primer amplification, were obtained. Clones were read by immunoSEQ multiplex PCR, and TCRdb kept only the in-frame ones, dropping some. D and trimming were read from the DNA, whereas the V and J calls and clone size are those reported in that table. The table shows hundreds of thousands of clones, with more than 75% occurring only once. The sequence derives from a woman aged 45 to 65 with active or convalescent COVID-19. The specimen sequenced was peripheral blood. J is TRBJ1-2 and V is TRBV15; possible D gene TRBD1, 5 bases. CDR3 sequence reads: CATSRDYGARGYTF. CDR3 nucleotide sequence: TGTGCCACCAGCAGAGATTATGGGGCGCGGGGCTACACCTTC.